This T cell receptor beta chain was identified during a study of CD8+ T cells in alopecia areata. Noted treatment: oral pan-JAK inhibitor, 5-10 mg twice daily. The V gene lost 5 bases and the J gene lost 4 bases, with 14 bases spanning the gap. Germline CDR1 MNHEY, CDR2 SMNVEV (reference sequence). This CDR3 has 14 residues. Extracted from the samples, RNA was reverse transcribed into cDNA to serve as the sequencing template. Repertoires were generated with immunoSEQ multiplex PCR, while TCRdb's copy carries only in-frame clones and drops some. Of over 150,000 clones in the sample, 60% to 70% were seen once.

The sequences come from CD4+ T cells sorted from blood, collected at week 4, from a patient treated with tofacitinib. V gene TRBV27 combines with J gene TRBJ1-1, with unresolved D. This receptor was obtained from a human donor with alopecia areata. The CDR3 DNA sequence: TGTGCCAGCAGTACCGTGGTACGGGGCACTGAAGCTTTCTTT. The encoded protein is CASSTVVRGTEAFF.